This TCR beta chain emerged from a study of beta chain features in type 1 diabetes. About the research overall: Examination spanned about 110 million sorted cells from all samples. Overall study results and limits: Whether HLA type influences TCRB rearrangement remained unresolved here. Shorter TCRB CDR3s, moderately but significantly so, were found in Type 1 diabetes patients in all four CD4+ subsets.

Regarding this clone: What it binds is not known.

V was pared by 1 base and J by 10 bases, with 11 bases between. The CDR3 consists of 13 residues. Per the germline V gene, CDR1 is SGHVS and CDR2 is FNYEAQ. Every donor provided one heparinised blood draw, which averaged approximately 100 mL. The investigators reverse transcribed all of the isolated RNA, so they sequenced expressed TCRB transcripts. Mean read depth for naive, central memory and regulatory T cell samples was 3.5 million or so reads. Produced via immunoSEQ multiplex PCR; TCRdb's table is partial and in-frame only. The table includes more than 300,000 clones, 9.6% detected once. J is TRBJ2-1 and V is TRBV7-6, with D unclear. Sequences were obtained from central memory CD4+ T cells from blood. This TCR came from a man aged 25-40 years with type 1 diabetes. CDR3 amino acids: CASSLGFRLEQFF. CDR3 nucleotide sequence: TGTGCCAGCAGCTTAGGTTTTCGGTTGGAGCAGTTCTTC.